The sequence of this T cell receptor beta chain was determined in a study of T cell responses to AZD1222 COVID-19 vaccine (dated by TCRdb to the early 2020s). About the investigation overall: Because spike-specific TCR depth and breadth did not differ between the two schedules, AZD1222 recipients who got a second dose at roughly 4 weeks were pooled with those who got a second dose at roughly 12 weeks. TCR sequencing was performed for some 250 trial participants, of whom about 200 were given two doses of AZD1222 and about 25 were given two doses of MenACWY control vaccine. Trial participants were enrolled by age into subgroups of 18-55, 56-69 and 70-plus years, and approximately 150, 30 and 60 TCR-sequenced participants, respectively, were included in these subgroups. Overall results and qualifications from the work: Conclusions about previously exposed vaccinees were limited because only six AZD1222 recipients were SARS-CoV-2 seropositive at baseline. The 56-69-year group was small, and its depth increase did not reach significance, likely because of low power. Because no samples from the day 14 peak response were available, repertoires could be characterized only after the peak T cell response. Epitopes outside the regions mutated in the B.1.351 and B.1.1.7 variants were reportedly recognized by nearly half of the unique spike-specific TCRs. After two AZD1222 doses, spike-specific TCR breadth and depth were significantly higher than at day 0 and than in MenACWY recipients. Participants were mostly white British, with more females than males. The authors suggested clonal diversity may have been underestimated. The vaccine-associated CD4 TCRs covered the entire spike protein, and the dominant responses fell in regions 160-218 and 743-854.

The CDR3 regions of human TCRbeta chains were analyzed by immunosequencing. The source study handled its data this way. Repertoire TCRs were matched against a reference library of SARS-CoV-2-specific TCRs generated with the MIRA antigen-specificity platform. Breadth was defined as the fraction of unique TCRs that were SARS-CoV-2-associated, and depth was defined as the fraction of total T cells that were SARS-CoV-2-associated. Using the MIRA data, each spike-specific TCR was mapped to the spike region that the TCR reacts to and placed in a CD4 or CD8 class. Log10-transformed breadth and depth values were compared by one-way ANOVA with Sidak's multiple comparisons tests. TCRdb holds this immuneACCESS table with in-frame rearrangements only. Some clones are missing; in checked studies, unresolved V genes explain under half, and the rest has no known cause. D and trimming were read from the DNA, whereas the V and J calls and clone size are those reported in that table. For this sample there are about 140,000 clones; roughly 90% appear just once. 5.5% of the sample goes to the ten largest clones.

A word on this clone: Its antigen target is currently unknown. No base quality values were provided; no much bigger clone lies one nucleotide off.

Per the germline V gene, MDHEN is the CDR1 and SYDVKM is the CDR2. Trimming removed 3 bases from V and 0 bases from J; the gene matches leave 5 bases unexplained. The CDR3, cysteine through phenylalanine, is 15 amino acids long. Of the read, only the CDR3 DNA is kept; its 45 bases are in frame from base 1. The time point label for this specimen denotes: baseline before first vaccination. Samples from vaccinated people were obtained from the UK trials COV001 and COV002, which included a single-blind randomized controlled phase 2/3 trial of AZD1222 (ChAdOx1 nCoV-19) in healthy adults. For TCRbeta chain sequencing, PBMC samples were collected from trial participants at day 0 and at day 28 after the second dose.

In this chain, TRBV28 is recombined with TRBJ2-7; the junction holds 7 bases that match TRBD1. Specimen: peripheral blood, collected on day 0 of AZD1222 vaccination. This receptor was identified in an adult in good health. Here is the DNA: TGTGCCAGCAGTTTCCCGGGACAGAGCTCCTACGAGCAGTACTTC. Its translation is CASSFPGQSSYEQYF.